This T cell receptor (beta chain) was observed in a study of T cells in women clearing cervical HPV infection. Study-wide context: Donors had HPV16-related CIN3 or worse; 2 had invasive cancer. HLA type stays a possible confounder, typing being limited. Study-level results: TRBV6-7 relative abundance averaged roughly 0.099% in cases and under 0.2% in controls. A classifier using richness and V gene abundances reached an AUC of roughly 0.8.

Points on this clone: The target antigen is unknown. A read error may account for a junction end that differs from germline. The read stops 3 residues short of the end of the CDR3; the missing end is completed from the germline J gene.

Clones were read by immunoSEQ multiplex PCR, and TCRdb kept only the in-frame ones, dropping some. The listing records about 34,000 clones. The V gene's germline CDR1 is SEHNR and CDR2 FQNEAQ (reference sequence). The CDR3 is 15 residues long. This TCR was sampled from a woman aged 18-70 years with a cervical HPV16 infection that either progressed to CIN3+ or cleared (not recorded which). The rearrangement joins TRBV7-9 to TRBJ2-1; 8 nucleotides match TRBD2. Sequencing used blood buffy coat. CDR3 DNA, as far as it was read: TGTGCCAGCAGCGTAGCGGGACTTTCCTACAATGAG. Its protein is CASSVAGLSYNE. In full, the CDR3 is CASSVAGLSYNEQFF.